This TCR beta chain stems from a study of identical twins. MiXCR, applied by TCRdb to the 5' RACE reads, yields one record per CDR3 protein. The sample yields 520,000 or so distinct CDR3 sequences, about 20% seen once. This clonotype was seen more than once but under ten times. The CDR3 length is 15 residues. Germline V CDR1 and CDR2: SGHTA, FQGNSA. The V gene lost 5 bases and the J gene lost 10 bases, with 21 bases spanning the gap. These data were also reused for a study on T cells expressing NK-cell markers.

The sequenced sample was CD4+ T cells sorted from blood. This receptor was obtained from a woman aged 18 to 35 in good health. The rearrangement links TRBV7-2 to TRBJ2-1; the D is unclear. CDR3: CASSPLGWSKKEQFF. The CDR3 bases are TGTGCCAGCAGCCCACTTGGGTGGAGCAAGAAGGAGCAGTTCTTC.